Each of the 18 T cell receptor beta chains below was sequenced from the same sample in a study of blood T cell repertoires in COVID-19. Some clones are missing from TCRdb's copy, which holds only in-frame ones; the method was immunoSEQ multiplex PCR. The table lists 250,000 to 350,000 clones, about 81% of them singletons. The sample consisted of peripheral blood. These receptors all stem from a human donor with COVID-19, enrolled during active disease. The donor label of this sample is uncertain.

The chain links TRBV7-9 to TRBJ2-7; a possible D gene is TRBD2 (7 bases). The V and J ends lost 6 bases and 3 bases respectively, with 18 bases between them. Germline values: CDR1 SEHNR, CDR2 FQNEAQ (reference sequence). This CDR3 comprises 15 residues. The DNA of the CDR3 is TGTGCCAGCAGACCGAGGGGGGGCGCCGGCTACGAGCAGTACTTC. Protein: CASRPRGGAGYEQYF.

The V gene is TRBV5-1, the J gene TRBJ1-1; possibly TRBD1 for D (5 bases). Germline-derived CDR1 and CDR2 are SGHRS and YFSETQ. The CDR3 covers 16 residues. Trimming took off 2 bases at V and 1 base at J, with 15 bases between the two ends. This chain's CDR3 is CASSLPPTTGNTEAFF. The CDR3 coding sequence is TGCGCCAGCAGCTTACCCCCAACAACAGGGAACACTGAAGCTTTCTTT.

The V and J genes are TRBV29-1 and TRBJ1-1, with D perhaps TRBD1 (6 bases). V lost 7 bases and J 4 bases, leaving 10 bases between the germline ends. The CDR3 runs to 11 residues. Per the germline V gene, CDR1 is SQVTM and CDR2 is ANQGSEA. The CDR3 loop is CSAVRGTEAFF. The CDR3 nucleotides are TGCAGCGCCGTCAGGGGCACTGAAGCTTTCTTT.

The V and J genes are TRBV11-2 and TRBJ2-5; 7 nucleotides agree with TRBD1. The V gene end was trimmed by 5 bases and the J gene end by 4 bases; junction bases not matched to a gene: 19. This CDR3 region has 18 residues. CDR1 and CDR2 from the germline V gene are SGHAT and FQNNGV. DNA of the CDR3: TGTGCCAGCAGCCAAAAGAGGGACAGCCGTGGAATGGGAGAGACCCAGTACTTC. Protein product: CASSQKRDSRGMGETQYF.

The chain joins TRBV6-5 to TRBJ1-6; a weak D match, TRBD1 (6 bases). V lost 10 bases and J lost 7, with 20 bases in between. The CDR3 sequence is 15 residues long. Germline CDR1 is MNHEY and CDR2 is SVGAGI. This CDR3 is CATGSGGPRNSPLHF. The CDR3 bases are TGTGCCACTGGCTCTGGGGGCCCGCGGAATTCACCCCTCCACTTT.

The chain joins TRBV3-1 (or the pseudogene TRBV3-2) to TRBJ2-5; 10 positions agree with TRBD1. V was clipped by 1 base and J by 0 bases; unmatched bases: 5. Germline assignment: CDR1 LGHDT and CDR2 YNNKEL (reference sequence). The CDR3 is 17 amino acids. The CDR3 sequence: CASSQARTGGDQETQYF. The CDR3 DNA reads TGTGCCAGCAGCCAAGCCAGGACAGGGGGGGACCAAGAGACCCAGTACTTC.

The chain couples TRBV3-1 (or the pseudogene TRBV3-2) to TRBJ2-3, with D uncertain. Trimming shortened V by 4 bases and J by 2 bases, and 7 bases separated the two germline ends. This CDR3 contains 13 residues. The germline V gene has CDR1 LGHDT and CDR2 YNNKEL (reference sequence). CDR3 nucleotides: TGTGCCAGCAGCCTCCCTATCACAGATACGCAGTATTTT. Translated: CASSLPITDTQYF.

The DNA for the CDR3 is TGTGCCAGCAGCTTGGACGGACTAGTCACCCGGGGATCGCTGTTTTTT. Translation gives CASSLDGLVTRGSLFF. The genes are TRBV7-2 and TRBJ2-2; 7 bases fit TRBD2. Per the germline V gene, CDR1 is SGHTA and CDR2 is FQGNSA. After removal of 3 bases from V and 13 bases from J, the junction contained 17 bases not matched to a gene. The CDR3 consists of 16 residues. The full variable domain, in which reference TRBV7-2 and TRBJ2-2 provide the parts outside the CDR3, is GAGVSQSPSNKVTEKGKDVELRCDPISGHTALYWYRQSLGQGLEFLIYFQGNSAPDKSGLPSDRFSAERTGGSVSTLTIQRTQQEDSAVYLCASSLDGLVTRGSLFFGEGSRLTVL.

The chain couples TRBV7-2 to TRBJ1-6, with D maybe TRBD1 (5 bases). With 3 bases removed from V and 9 bases from J, the gap between germline ends came to 6 bases. Germline CDR1 reads SGHTA; CDR2 reads FQGNSA. The CDR3 spans 12 residues. This CDR3 is CASSFRASPLHF. In nucleotides, the CDR3 is TGTGCCAGCAGCTTCAGGGCTTCACCCCTCCACTTT.

CDR3 nucleotide sequence: TGTGCCAGCAGGATAGACAGGGGAGGAACTGAAGCTTTCTTT. This codes for CASRIDRGGTEAFF. This chain connects TRBV6-5 to TRBJ1-1; 8 bases map to TRBD1. V lost 6 bases and J lost 5; bases outside the gene matches: 8. Germline V gives CDR1 MNHEY, CDR2 SVGAGI. The CDR3 consists of 14 residues.

This clone came up once. The chain is built from TRBV9 and TRBJ1-2, with 11 nucleotides matching TRBD1. V lost 0 bases to trimming and J lost 4 bases; unmatched junction nucleotides: 8. The CDR3 sequence is 17 residues long. Germline V lookup: CDR1 SGDLS, CDR2 YYNGEE. CDR3 sequence: CASSVAPTGTGGYGYTF. The CDR3 region has the DNA TGTGCCAGCAGCGTAGCCCCAACCGGGACAGGGGGCTATGGCTACACCTTC.

Note on this clone: In the same sample, other DNA sequences code for this CDR3. The V gene is TRBV30, the J gene TRBJ2-3; possibly TRBD2 for D (6 bases). Germline V gene lookup returns CDR1 GTSNPN and CDR2 SVGIG (reference sequence). The CDR3 is made up of 14 amino acids. V gave up 2 bases and J gave up 0 bases, with 9 bases separating them. The CDR3 loop is CAWSPGGSTDTQYF. The CDR3 nucleotides are TGTGCCTGGAGTCCTGGGGGGAGCACAGATACGCAGTATTTT.

As to this clone: One junction end does not reproduce the germline sequence, and a read error may be involved. The V gene is TRBV7-7, the J gene TRBJ2-5; no clear D gene. The length of the CDR3 is 17 residues. The germline V gene encodes CDR1 SSHAT and CDR2 FNYEAQ (reference sequence). This CDR3 reads CASSLGASAAWQETQYF. CDR3 sequence (DNA): TGTGCTAGCAGCTTAGGTGCGTCGGCGGCATGGCAAGAGACCCAGTACTTC.

The chain is built from TRBV24-1 and TRBJ2-1; 7 nucleotides match TRBD2. J gave up 1 base and V 0 bases, and 20 bases lay outside the gene matches. CDR1 is KGHDR, CDR2 SFDVKD, per germline. This CDR3 contains 22 residues. The CDR3 DNA reads as TGTGCCACCAGTGATTTGGGGAGAAGCGGGAACCGGGGGAAGAGATCCTACAATGAGCAGTTCTTC. This codes for CATSDLGRSGNRGKRSYNEQFF.

The chain uses TRBV11-2 and TRBJ1-1; 9 nucleotides agree with TRBD1. Germline lookup yields CDR1 SGHAT and CDR2 FQNNGV. This CDR3 is built from 15 residues. V was clipped by 3 bases and J by 6 bases; unmatched bases: 8. CDR3 DNA sequence: TGTGCCAGCAGCTTCGGGGACAGGGCTTTCGCTGAAGCTTTCTTT. Translation: CASSFGDRAFAEAFF.

This chain connects TRBV11-2 to TRBJ2-2, with D possibly TRBD1 on 6 matching bases. Germline V lookup: CDR1 SGHAT, CDR2 FQNNGV. The CDR3 spans 15 residues. V was cut by 3 bases and J by 5 bases, with 13 bases left in between. CDR3 sequence reads: CASSFNRVATGELFF. The CDR3 region has the DNA TGTGCCAGCAGCTTTAACAGGGTCGCAACCGGGGAGCTGTTTTTT.

This chain links TRBV19 with TRBJ1-4; 8 bases are a match to TRBD1. Trimming removed 7 bases from V and 8 bases from J; junction bases left unmatched: 12. This CDR3 spans 15 amino acids. The germline V gene encodes CDR1 LNHDA and CDR2 SQIVND (reference sequence). The CDR3 nucleotides read TGTGCCAGTAATTTACCCGGGACAGGCGGAGAAAAACTGTTTTTT. Translating it yields CASNLPGTGGEKLFF.

Notes on this clone: The junction differs from germline at one of its ends, possibly a read error. V usage is TRBV28 and J usage is TRBJ2-1, with a tentative D call TRBD1 (6 bases). The CDR3 runs 10 residues. Germline assignment: CDR1 MDHEN and CDR2 SYDVKM. CDR3 protein: CAWGLREQFF. DNA for the CDR3: TGCGCCTGGGGGCTTCGAGAGCAGTTCTTC.